Listed here are 17 T cell receptor beta chains from one sample, sequenced in a study of OX40 agonist ivuxolimab in advanced cancers. The protocol was immunoSEQ multiplex PCR, while the TCRdb copy is restricted to in-frame clones and leaves out a portion. This table has roughly 67,000 clones, 88% appearing once. The specimen was CD4+ or CD8+ T cells sorted from blood, collected in a trial of the OX40 agonist ivuxolimab. All receptors derive from an adult with an advanced solid tumor such as melanoma, head and neck, liver or kidney cancer.

The V and J genes are TRBV2 and TRBJ2-3; 10 bases fit TRBD2. This CDR3 comprises 15 residues. Germline CDR1 reads SNHLY; CDR2 reads FYNNEI. The V segment lost 6 bases and the J segment 2 bases; nucleotides outside the gene matches: 5. This CDR3 reads CASSATSGFTDTQYF. CDR3 nucleotide sequence: TGTGCCAGCAGCGCGACTAGCGGGTTCACAGATACGCAGTATTTT.

This chain joins TRBV15 and TRBJ2-6; D gene uncertain. This CDR3 is built from 13 residues. Trimming took 8 bases from V and 0 from J, leaving 5 bases between them. Per the germline V gene, CDR1 is LNHNV and CDR2 is YYDKDF (reference sequence). CDR3 nucleotide sequence: TGTGCCACCGCCTCCTCTGGGGCCAACGTCCTGACTTTC. Protein sequence: CATASSGANVLTF.

The chain employs TRBV5-1 and TRBJ2-7; 7 nucleotides match TRBD1. The germline gives CDR1 SGHRS, CDR2 YFSETQ. The CDR3 consists of 14 residues. The V and J ends lost 6 bases and 5 bases, in that order; junction bases with no gene match: 11. The CDR3 region is CASKLQGSENEQYF. CDR3 coding DNA: TGCGCCAGCAAATTACAGGGGTCTGAGAACGAGCAGTACTTC.

V gene TRBV5-1 combines with J gene TRBJ2-2; D is undetermined. Trimming took off 0 bases at V and 1 base at J, with 7 bases between the two ends. The germline CDR1 and CDR2 sequences are SGHRS and YFSETQ. The CDR3 length is 15 residues. The CDR3 DNA reads as TGCGCCAGCAGCTTGGCCCGTGTGAACACCGGGGAGCTGTTTTTT. This encodes CASSLARVNTGELFF.

The V call is TRBV10-1, the J call TRBJ2-2; 8 bases are shared with TRBD2. This CDR3 is 16 amino acids long. With V trimmed by 3 bases and J by 4 bases, 7 bases remained unmatched. The germline V gene encodes CDR1 WNHNN and CDR2 SYGVQD (reference sequence). CDR3 in amino acids: CASSDLREGGTGELFF. The CDR3 region has the DNA TGCGCCAGCAGTGATCTCCGGGAGGGAGGCACCGGGGAGCTGTTTTTT.

This clone was seen a single time. The chain combines TRBV7-2 with TRBJ1-5, with 10 bases matching TRBD1. Germline V gene sequence: CDR1 SGHTA, CDR2 FQGNSA. The CDR3 is made up of 16 amino acids. J was trimmed by 0 bases and V by 5 bases; bases with no gene match: 4. Here the CDR3 DNA reads TGTGCCAGCAGCCGGGACAGGGGAAATAGCAATCAGCCCCAGCATTTT. This sequence encodes CASSRDRGNSNQPQHF.

The V gene is TRBV28, the J gene TRBJ2-7, with D tentatively TRBD1 (5 bases). CDR1 and CDR2 from the germline V gene are MDHEN and SYDVKM. CDR3 length equals 13 residues. Trimming cost V 10 bases and J 2 bases, with 15 bases left between them. The DNA of the CDR3 is TGTGCCATCCAGGGCGGATCAACCTACGAGCAGTACTTC. The encoded protein is CAIQGGSTYEQYF. Full variable domain (outside the CDR3, taken from reference TRBV28 and TRBJ2-7): DVKVTQSSRYLVKRTGEKVFLECVQDMDHENMFWYRQDPGLGLRLIYFSYDVKMKEKGDIPEGYSVSREKKERFSLILESASTNQTSMYLCAIQGGSTYEQYFGPGTRLTVT.

The rearrangement uses TRBV28 and TRBJ2-7; 11 bases line up with TRBD1. V gave up 2 bases and J gave up 0 bases; unmatched junction bases: 3. CDR3 length: 16 amino acids. From germline, CDR1 is MDHEN and CDR2 SYDVKM. CDR3 loop: CASSLLGTGGSYEQYF. The CDR3 DNA sequence: TGTGCCAGCAGTTTACTCGGGACAGGGGGCTCCTACGAGCAGTACTTC.

The V call is TRBV6-1, the J call TRBJ2-7; 8 bases are a match to TRBD1. The V gene's germline CDR1 is MNHNS and CDR2 SASEGT. With 7 bases clipped from V and 7 bases from J, the junction kept 9 bases outside the gene matches. The CDR3 runs to 13 residues. This CDR3 is CASTRDRPFEQYF. The CDR3 nucleotides are TGTGCCAGCACTCGGGACAGGCCTTTTGAGCAGTACTTC.

The chain has TRBV11-2 and TRBJ2-3; D remains unclear. This CDR3 comprises 15 residues. V lost 3 bases and J lost 0, with 10 bases in between. CDR1 SGHAT and CDR2 FQNNGV come from the germline V gene. CDR3 in DNA: TGTGCCAGCAGCTTGGGGTCTTTGAGCACAGATACGCAGTATTTT. Residues: CASSLGSLSTDTQYF.

This clone showed up just once. The chain joins TRBV5-8 to TRBJ2-7, with 9 bases fitting TRBD2. The CDR3 contains 13 residues. V dropped 0 bases and J dropped 11; count of bases not matched to a gene: 6. CDR1 is SGHTS and CDR2 is YDEGEE in the germline V gene. This CDR3 reads CASSLGSGRFKYF. The CDR3, as DNA: TGTGCCAGCAGCTTGGGTAGCGGGAGATTTAAGTACTTC.

This chain connects TRBV9 to TRBJ2-5; 9 bases match TRBD1. The CDR3 has 16 amino acids. CDR1 is SGDLS, CDR2 YYNGEE, per germline. V shed 2 bases, J shed 3 bases, and the junction held 8 bases outside the gene matches. CDR3: CASSVRDRVSEETQYF. The DNA for the CDR3 is TGTGCCAGCAGCGTCCGGGACAGGGTTTCTGAAGAGACCCAGTACTTC. Looking up the rest from reference TRBV9 and TRBJ2-5 gives the full variable domain: DSGVTQTPKHLITATGQRVTLRCSPRSGDLSVYWYQQSLDQGLQFLIQYYNGEERAKGNILERFSAQQFPDLHSELNLSSLELGDSALYFCASSVRDRVSEETQYFGPGTRLLVL.

This chain connects TRBV28 to TRBJ2-3; 11 nucleotides agree with TRBD2. The CDR3 loop spans 17 amino acids. Germline V CDR1 and CDR2: MDHEN, SYDVKM. V lost 4 bases to trimming and J lost 4 bases; unmatched junction nucleotides: 10. The CDR3 sequence: CASSSLAGGSFADTQYF. The CDR3 DNA reads TGTGCCAGCAGTTCGTTAGCGGGAGGGAGCTTTGCAGATACGCAGTATTTT.

This rearrangement joins TRBV19 to TRBJ1-1; D unresolved. The CDR3 length is 14 residues. With 3 bases removed from V and 3 bases from J, the gap between germline ends came to 11 bases. The germline gives CDR1 LNHDA, CDR2 SQIVND (reference sequence). The CDR3 DNA reads TGTGCCAGTAGTATGGTAGGCCGGTACACTGAAGCTTTCTTT. It codes for CASSMVGRYTEAFF.

The rearrangement uses TRBV5-1 and TRBJ2-1, with TRBD1 matching 7 bases. CDR1 is SGHRS and CDR2 is YFSETQ in the germline V gene. V was pared by 3 bases and J by 1 base, with 7 bases of the junction left unmatched. CDR3 size: 16 residues. CDR3 coding DNA: TGCGCCAGCAGCTACCTCCCGACAGGGTCCTACAATGAGCAGTTCTTC. Translated, it gives CASSYLPTGSYNEQFF. Together with reference TRBV5-1 and TRBJ2-1, the CDR3 gives the full variable domain: KAGVTQTPRYLIKTRGQQVTLSCSPISGHRSVSWYQQTPGQGLQFLFEYFSETQRNKGNFPGRFSGRQFSNSRSEMNVSTLELGDSALYLCASSYLPTGSYNEQFFGPGTRLTVL.

This clone was observed a single time. The genes are TRBV5-1 and TRBJ2-5; D remains ambiguous. The CDR3 spans 15 residues. V lost 0 bases to trimming and J lost 1 base, with 10 bases between them. CDR1 SGHRS and CDR2 YFSETQ come from the germline V gene. The CDR3: CASSLVVAGQETQYF. The CDR3 bases are TGCGCCAGCAGCTTGGTCGTGGCAGGCCAAGAGACCCAGTACTTC.

The rearrangement uses TRBV28 and TRBJ2-7; D may be TRBD1 (5 bases). The length of the CDR3 is 12 residues. Germline CDR1 reads MDHEN; CDR2 reads SYDVKM. Trimming shortened V by 11 bases and J by 1 base, and 12 bases separated the two germline ends. CDR3 DNA: TGTGCCGCCGGCAGGGCGTCCTACGAGCAGTACTTC. As protein: CAAGRASYEQYF.